This T cell receptor beta chain was found in a study of blood T cell repertoires in COVID-19. Study-level background: The United States, Italy and Spain provided the acute and convalescent COVID-19 samples.

Across 20 to 25 US areas, participants ranged in age from 18 to 89 years. Symptom resolution, clearance, or two negative PCRs marked the recovered donors of Cohort 3. Clones were read by immunoSEQ multiplex PCR, and TCRdb kept only the in-frame ones, dropping some. The sample contains 150,000 to 250,000 clones, about 85% of which appear only once. The CDR3 totals 16 residues. In germline, CDR1 is MGHDK, CDR2 SYGVNS. With 2 bases removed from V and 1 base from J, the gap between germline ends came to 12 bases. Specimen: PBMCs or T cells enriched from blood (not recorded which). The chain carries TRBV25-1 and TRBJ2-1, with a weak D call TRBD1 (5 bases). This TCR derives from a young woman who had recovered from COVID-19. The CDR3 sequence: CASSEDFQGSYNEQFF. For the CDR3, the DNA is TGTGCCAGCAGTGAAGATTTCCAGGGTTCCTACAATGAGCAGTTCTTC.